This TCR beta chain was retrieved from a study of blood T cell repertoires in COVID-19. The CDR3 is 12 residues long. V was clipped by 11 bases and J by 2 bases, with 10 bases between them. CDR1 LNHDA and CDR2 SQIVND come from the germline V gene (reference sequence). In the original analysis: It was from reference gene primer amplification that nucleated cell counts were estimated. Some clones are missing from TCRdb's copy, which holds only in-frame ones; the method was immunoSEQ multiplex PCR. From that table come the V and J calls and clone size; the DNA was used to work out D and trimming. The sample shows 180,000 or so clones, approximately 85% of them seen only once.

The chain joins TRBV19 to TRBJ1-3; tentative D call: TRBD1 (5 bases). The TCR comes from a human donor with active or convalescent COVID-19. The donor label of this sample is uncertain. Material: peripheral blood. CDR3 residues: CADRGTGNTIYF. CDR3 sequence (DNA): TGTGCCGACCGGGGGACTGGAAACACCATATATTTT.